The clone carrying this T cell receptor beta chain has a single count. This sample is part of a study of shared clonotypes between healthy human individuals. Overall study context: Aged between 18 and 49, the donors were a couple of women and three men. Each donor's CD4 naive and CD4 memory cells filled three plates apiece, CD8 naive two, and CD8 memory one.

The assay was immunoSEQ multiplex PCR, and TCRdb's table has in-frame clones only and misses some. In the table there are under 1,100,000 clones, 78% of which are singletons. The CDR3 contains 15 residues. V was cut by 4 bases and J by 0 bases, with 12 bases left in between. Germline V lookup: CDR1 MDHEN, CDR2 SYDVKM. This receptor was obtained from a man in his late teens or twenties in good health. Some clones in this sample may be carry-over from other donors' samples. The source material was memory CD4+ T cells from PBMCs. The sample's subset: CD45RA-negative fraction. The V gene is TRBV28, the J gene TRBJ2-5; D may correspond to TRBD1 or TRBD2 (6 bases each). This CDR3 reads CASSYQGRYQETQYF. The CDR3 DNA reads TGTGCCAGCAGTTACCAGGGGAGGTACCAAGAGACCCAGTACTTC.